What follows are 27 T cell receptor beta chains derived from one specimen sequenced in a study of blood T cell repertoires in COVID-19. Method: immunoSEQ multiplex PCR; TCRdb's copy keeps in-frame clones and lacks some. Here the sample spans around 170,000 clones, roughly 80% being singletons. The source material was peripheral blood. The receptors derive from a young man with active or convalescent COVID-19.

V is TRBV6-4 and J is TRBJ1-1, with D tentatively TRBD1 (5 bases). The germline CDR1 and CDR2 sequences are MRHNA and SNTAGT. This CDR3 comprises 14 residues. With 0 bases removed from V and 10 bases from J, the gap between germline ends came to 15 bases. This CDR3 reads CASSDSLGAGRAFF. The CDR3 DNA reads TGTGCCAGCAGTGACTCATTAGGGGCCGGGAGAGCTTTCTTT.

This sequence joins TRBV12-3 or TRBV12-4 and TRBJ2-5, with D possibly matching TRBD1 (6 bases). This CDR3 contains 13 residues. The ends were cut back, 6 bases at V and 3 bases at J, with 11 bases in the middle. The CDR3 nucleotides read TGTGCCAGCAGGGGGGCCACTAAAGAGACCCAGTACTTC. As protein: CASRGATKETQYF.

The chain has TRBV7-9 and TRBJ2-3, with no clear D. The CDR3 is made up of 11 amino acids. Looked up from germline, CDR1 is SEHNR and CDR2 is FQNEAQ (reference sequence). The V gene lost 5 bases and the J gene lost 6 bases, with 6 bases spanning the gap. The CDR3 DNA sequence: TGTGCCAGCAGCCTTCCCGATACGCAGTATTTT. Its protein is CASSLPDTQYF.

There are a few counts of this clone. The chain recombines TRBV30 with TRBJ1-2; D not resolved. The germline CDR1 and CDR2 sequences are GTSNPN and SVGIG (reference sequence). The V and J ends lost 2 bases and 8 bases respectively, with 9 bases between them. The CDR3 has 11 residues. CDR3 DNA: TGTGCCTGGAGTCTTCGCAGGGGCTACACCTTC. As protein: CAWSLRRGYTF.

The chain joins TRBV5-6 to TRBJ2-7; a possible D gene is TRBD2 (6 bases). The length of the CDR3 is 18 residues. CDR1 SGHDT and CDR2 YYEEEE come from the germline V gene. Between the trimmed V and J ends, which lost 0 bases and 5 bases, there was a span of 24 bases. The CDR3 DNA reads TGTGCCAGCAGCTTGGAAACCTACGTTTGGAGGGAGAAGGACGAGCAGTACTTC. This gives the protein CASSLETYVWREKDEQYF.

CDR3 bases: TGTGCCAGCAAACGGGACTGGGACTACGAGCAGTACTTC. Translation gives CASKRDWDYEQYF. The rearrangement joins TRBV6-5 to TRBJ2-7; D possibly corresponds to TRBD2 (6 bases). V lost 7 bases and J lost 3, with 13 bases in between. The CDR3 extends over 13 amino acids. Germline V CDR1 and CDR2: MNHEY, SVGAGI.

The chain links TRBV18 to TRBJ2-6; 8 bases agree with TRBD1. J was trimmed by 0 bases and V by 2 bases; bases with no gene match: 0. This CDR3 is built from 16 residues. From germline, CDR1 is KGHSH and CDR2 LQKENI. The chain's CDR3 is CASSPTGGSGANVLTF. The DNA of the CDR3 is TGTGCCAGCTCACCAACAGGGGGCTCTGGGGCCAACGTCCTGACTTTC.

The rearrangement uses TRBV6-4 and TRBJ2-7; 8 bases fit TRBD1. V dropped 4 bases and J dropped 6; count of bases not matched to a gene: 2. The germline V gene has CDR1 MRHNA and CDR2 SNTAGT. The CDR3 is 12 residues long. The CDR3 here is CASSGTGTEQYV. The CDR3 DNA is TGTGCCAGCAGTGGGACAGGGACCGAGCAGTACGTC.

The chain recombines TRBV7-2 with TRBJ1-4, with 7 bases aligning to TRBD1. V shed 5 bases, J shed 8 bases, and the junction held 8 bases outside the gene matches. Germline lookup yields CDR1 SGHTA and CDR2 FQGNSA. The CDR3 has 14 residues. DNA of the CDR3: TGTGCCAGCAGCAAGCGACAGGGTCGAGAAAAACTGTTTTTT. As protein: CASSKRQGREKLFF.

The chain has TRBV27 and TRBJ2-1; D unresolved. The CDR3 spans 13 residues. The V gene's germline CDR1 is MNHEY and CDR2 SMNVEV (reference sequence). Trimming took off 0 bases at V and 7 bases at J, with 7 bases between the two ends. The CDR3 sequence is CASSLSERNEQFF. The CDR3 DNA follows: TGTGCCAGCAGTTTATCGGAGAGGAATGAGCAGTTCTTC.

The chain carries TRBV6-6 and TRBJ2-2; 9 bases fit TRBD1. The length of the CDR3 is 15 residues. The germline CDR1 and CDR2 sequences are MNHNY and SVGAGI (reference sequence). The V segment lost 11 bases and the J segment 0 bases; nucleotides outside the gene matches: 7. The CDR3 here is CAGSRQGANTGELFF. The CDR3, as DNA: TGTGCCGGTTCCCGACAGGGGGCGAACACCGGGGAGCTGTTTTTT.

The chain uses TRBV5-1 and TRBJ2-2; D is uncertain. The germline CDR1 and CDR2 sequences are SGHRS and YFSETQ. CDR3 length equals 13 residues. Trimming removed 4 bases at V and 3 bases at J, with 7 bases between. CDR3 sequence: CASSPLYTGELFF. Written as DNA, the CDR3 is TGCGCCAGCAGCCCACTTTACACCGGGGAGCTGTTTTTT.

V usage is TRBV14 and J usage is TRBJ2-3, with D perhaps TRBD1 (6 bases). V shed 5 bases and J shed 6 bases, with 18 bases lying between them. CDR1 and CDR2 from the germline V gene are SGHDN and FVKESK. This CDR3 spans 15 amino acids. The CDR3 sequence: CASSDRQESLDTQYF. CDR3 DNA: TGTGCCAGCAGCGACAGACAGGAATCGTTGGATACGCAGTATTTT.

The chain couples TRBV11-2 to TRBJ2-1, with D perhaps TRBD2 (5 bases). This CDR3 has 15 residues. Germline CDR1 SGHAT, CDR2 FQNNGV. Trimming removed 3 bases from V and 4 bases from J, with 13 bases in between. As DNA, the CDR3 is TGTGCCAGCAGCTTCGCTAGCAATCCATACAATGAGCAGTTCTTC. It translates to CASSFASNPYNEQFF.

The chain uses TRBV5-1 and TRBJ1-2, with TRBD1 identical over 7 bases. In germline, CDR1 is SGHRS, CDR2 YFSETQ. The CDR3 contains 14 residues. V was pared by 3 bases and J by 6 bases, with 8 bases of the junction left unmatched. The CDR3 reads CASSSSGTANGYTF. CDR3 DNA sequence: TGCGCCAGCAGCTCATCCGGGACAGCCAATGGCTACACCTTC.

There are a few counts of this clone. The V and J genes are TRBV25-1 and TRBJ2-5, with TRBD1 matching over 8 bases. The J segment lost 4 bases and the V segment lost 3 bases, leaving 7 bases of the junction unmatched. CDR3 length: 15 amino acids. Germline values: CDR1 MGHDK, CDR2 SYGVNS. CDR3 sequence: CASSDQGARGETQYF. The CDR3 DNA sequence: TGTGCCAGCAGTGACCAGGGGGCAAGGGGAGAGACCCAGTACTTC.

The V gene is TRBV28, the J gene TRBJ2-3, with 16 positions matching TRBD2. The CDR3 is 17 amino acids. V gave up 4 bases and J gave up 4 bases; unmatched junction bases: 5. CDR1 is MDHEN, CDR2 SYDVKM, per germline. CDR3 in DNA: TGTGCCAGCAGTTATGGGACTAGCGGGGGGGCCTCAGATACGCAGTATTTT. Translation: CASSYGTSGGASDTQYF.

In the case of this clone: Mismatch with germline at one junction end may stem from a read error. V gene TRBV12-3 or TRBV12-4 combines with J gene TRBJ2-3; maybe TRBD1 (6 bases). The CDR3 loop spans 11 amino acids. The CDR3: CASSHRDRQYF. In DNA, the CDR3 is TGTGCCAGCAGCCACAGGGATAGGCAGTATTTT.

The chain couples TRBV4-1 to TRBJ1-3; D gene uncertain. The length of the CDR3 is 15 residues. Trimming took off 4 bases at V and 3 bases at J, with 13 bases between the two ends. CDR1 is MGHRA and CDR2 is YSYEKL in the germline V gene. The CDR3 nucleotides read TGCGCCAGCAGCCCTCTGACCGGGTTTGGAAACACCATATATTTT. Residues: CASSPLTGFGNTIYF.

The rearrangement uses TRBV12-3 or TRBV12-4 and TRBJ1-4; a possible D gene is TRBD1 (5 bases). V was trimmed by 5 bases and J by 7 bases, leaving 11 bases between them. This CDR3 has 13 residues. Here the CDR3 reads CASSDQGGEKLFF. CDR3 in DNA: TGTGCCAGCAGTGACCAGGGAGGTGAAAAACTGTTTTTT.

The rearrangement uses TRBV10-1 and TRBJ2-3; 9 bases agree with TRBD2. This CDR3 contains 14 residues. The germline CDR1 and CDR2 sequences are WNHNN and SYGVQD (reference sequence). Trimming took 3 bases from V and 3 from J; bases not matched to a gene: 1. The CDR3 here is CASSESGRTDTQYF. In nucleotides, the CDR3 is TGCGCCAGCAGTGAAAGCGGGAGGACAGATACGCAGTATTTT.

This rearrangement joins TRBV6-2 or TRBV6-3 to TRBJ2-1; D remains unclear. The germline V and J ends were trimmed by 6 bases and 7 bases, with 16 bases remaining between them. The CDR3 is made up of 14 amino acids. Germline V gene sequence: CDR1 MNHEY, CDR2 SVGEGT. CDR3 sequence (DNA): TGTGCCAGCAGCCTTCTTGCGGCGCCTAATGAGCAGTTCTTC. Amino acid sequence: CASSLLAAPNEQFF.

This clone showed up just a few times. The rearrangement uses TRBV4-1 and TRBJ1-2; tentatively, D is TRBD1 (6 bases). Germline V gene sequence: CDR1 MGHRA, CDR2 YSYEKL. Deletions cut 0 bases from V and 4 bases from J, with 18 bases between. The CDR3 has 17 residues. The chain's CDR3 is CASSQDMSYADSYGYTF. DNA for the CDR3: TGCGCCAGCAGCCAAGATATGAGCTACGCGGACAGCTATGGCTACACCTTC.

Ten or more counts support this clone. This chain joins TRBV4-1 and TRBJ1-1; D is perhaps TRBD1 (5 bases). Germline lookup yields CDR1 MGHRA and CDR2 YSYEKL. V lost 3 bases and J lost 6, with 14 bases in between. The CDR3 consists of 14 residues. The CDR3 region is CASSQDIGIPEAFF. The CDR3 DNA reads TGCGCCAGCAGCCAGGACATTGGGATACCTGAAGCTTTCTTT.

This sequence joins TRBV6-5 and TRBJ2-1, with 9 bases fitting TRBD2. Germline V gene sequence: CDR1 MNHEY, CDR2 SVGAGI. V shed 6 bases, J shed 2 bases, and the junction held 5 bases outside the gene matches. The CDR3 consists of 15 residues. Here the CDR3 reads CASSISGGPYNEQFF. CDR3 DNA: TGTGCCAGCAGCATTAGCGGGGGCCCCTACAATGAGCAGTTCTTC.

This clone was found many times. The chain links TRBV19 to TRBJ1-1; 9 bases line up with TRBD1. CDR1 and CDR2 from the germline V gene are LNHDA and SQIVND (reference sequence). CDR3 length: 15 amino acids. J gave up 5 bases and V 5 bases, and 9 bases lay outside the gene matches. CDR3 sequence: CASSSRQGGRTEAFF. DNA of the CDR3: TGTGCCAGTAGTTCGCGACAGGGGGGAAGAACTGAAGCTTTCTTT.

This clone was found once. The V gene is TRBV30, the J gene TRBJ2-2; 10 positions match TRBD1. Germline V CDR1 and CDR2: GTSNPN, SVGIG (reference sequence). The CDR3 consists of 13 residues. J lost 6 bases, V lost 5 bases, and 3 bases had no gene match. In DNA form, the CDR3 reads TGTGCCTGGCGGGGACAGGGGCCCGGGGAGCTGTTTTTT. It is translated as CAWRGQGPGELFF. The full variable domain, in which reference TRBV30 and TRBJ2-2 provide the parts outside the CDR3, is SQTIHQWPATLVQPVGSPLSLECTVEGTSNPNLYWYRQAAGRGLQLLFYSVGIGQISSEVPQNLSASRPQDRQFILSSKKLLLSDSGFYLCAWRGQGPGELFFGEGSRLTVL.